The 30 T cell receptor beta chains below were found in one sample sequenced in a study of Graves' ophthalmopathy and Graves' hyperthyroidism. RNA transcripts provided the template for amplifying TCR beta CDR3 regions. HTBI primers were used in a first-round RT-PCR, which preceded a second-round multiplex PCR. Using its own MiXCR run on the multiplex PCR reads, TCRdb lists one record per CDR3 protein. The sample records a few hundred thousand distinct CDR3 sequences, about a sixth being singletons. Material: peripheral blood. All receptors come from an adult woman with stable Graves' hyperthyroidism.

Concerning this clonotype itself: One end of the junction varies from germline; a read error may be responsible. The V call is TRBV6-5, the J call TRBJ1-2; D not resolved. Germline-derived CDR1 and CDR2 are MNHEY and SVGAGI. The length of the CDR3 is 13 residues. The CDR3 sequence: CASGYGQNYGYTF. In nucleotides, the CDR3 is TGTGCCAGCGGTTACGGGCAGAACTATGGCTACACCTTC.

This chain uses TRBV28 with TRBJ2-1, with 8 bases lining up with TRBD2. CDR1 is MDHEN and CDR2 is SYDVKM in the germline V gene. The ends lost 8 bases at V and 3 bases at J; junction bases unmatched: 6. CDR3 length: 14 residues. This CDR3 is CASYSGEFYNEQFF. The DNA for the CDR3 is TGTGCCAGCTATAGCGGGGAGTTCTACAATGAGCAGTTCTTC.

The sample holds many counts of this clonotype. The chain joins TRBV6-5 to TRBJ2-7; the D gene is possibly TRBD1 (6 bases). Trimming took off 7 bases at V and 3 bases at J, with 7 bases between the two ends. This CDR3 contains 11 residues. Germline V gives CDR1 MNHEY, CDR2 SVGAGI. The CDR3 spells CASTTGYEQYF. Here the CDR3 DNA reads TGTGCCAGCACGACAGGCTACGAGCAGTACTTC.

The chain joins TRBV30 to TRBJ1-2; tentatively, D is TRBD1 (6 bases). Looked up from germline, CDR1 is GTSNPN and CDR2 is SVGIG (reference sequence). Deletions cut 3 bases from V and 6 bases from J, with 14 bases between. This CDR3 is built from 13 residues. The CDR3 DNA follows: TGTGCCTGGAGGACCGGACAGAGGAATGGCTACACCTTC. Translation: CAWRTGQRNGYTF.

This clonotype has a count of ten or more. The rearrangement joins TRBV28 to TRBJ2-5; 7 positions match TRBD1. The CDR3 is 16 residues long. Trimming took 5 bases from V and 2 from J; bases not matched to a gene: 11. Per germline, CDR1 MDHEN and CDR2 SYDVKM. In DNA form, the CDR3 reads TGTGCCAGCAGTCCCCATCCCCTGGGACAGCAAGAGACCCAGTACTTC. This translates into CASSPHPLGQQETQYF.

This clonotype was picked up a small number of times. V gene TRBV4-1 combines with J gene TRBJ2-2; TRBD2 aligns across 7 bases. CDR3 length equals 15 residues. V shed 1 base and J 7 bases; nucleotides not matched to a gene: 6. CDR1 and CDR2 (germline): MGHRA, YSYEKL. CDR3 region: CASSQVFSGVGELFF. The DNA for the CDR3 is TGCGCCAGCAGCCAAGTCTTCAGCGGGGTCGGGGAGCTGTTTTTT.

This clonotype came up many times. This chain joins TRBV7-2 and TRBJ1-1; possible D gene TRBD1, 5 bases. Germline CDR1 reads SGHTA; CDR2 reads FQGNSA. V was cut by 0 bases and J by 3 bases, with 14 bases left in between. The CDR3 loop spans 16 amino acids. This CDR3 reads CASSLANGGMDTEAFF. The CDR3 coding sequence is TGTGCCAGCAGCTTAGCAAACGGGGGAATGGACACTGAAGCTTTCTTT.

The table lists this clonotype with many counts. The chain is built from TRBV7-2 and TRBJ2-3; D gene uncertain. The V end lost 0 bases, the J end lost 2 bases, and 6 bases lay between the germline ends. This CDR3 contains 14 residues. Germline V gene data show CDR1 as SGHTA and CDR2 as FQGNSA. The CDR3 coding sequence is TGTGCCAGCAGCTTAGCGGGGTACACAGATACGCAGTATTTT. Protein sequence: CASSLAGYTDTQYF.

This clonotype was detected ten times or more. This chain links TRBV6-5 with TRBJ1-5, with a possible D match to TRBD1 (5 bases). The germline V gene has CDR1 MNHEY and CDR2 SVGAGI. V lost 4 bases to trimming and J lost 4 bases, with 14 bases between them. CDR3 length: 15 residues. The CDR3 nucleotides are TGTGCCAGCAGTTCCCGGTCGGGACCAAATCAGCCCCAGCATTTT. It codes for CASSSRSGPNQPQHF.

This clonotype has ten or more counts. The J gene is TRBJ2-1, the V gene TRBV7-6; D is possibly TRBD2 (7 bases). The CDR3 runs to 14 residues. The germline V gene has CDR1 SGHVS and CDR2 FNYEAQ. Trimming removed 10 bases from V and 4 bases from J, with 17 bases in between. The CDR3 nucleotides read TGTGCCACCCCAGGGGAGGGCCGGTACAATGAGCAGTTCTTC. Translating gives CATPGEGRYNEQFF.

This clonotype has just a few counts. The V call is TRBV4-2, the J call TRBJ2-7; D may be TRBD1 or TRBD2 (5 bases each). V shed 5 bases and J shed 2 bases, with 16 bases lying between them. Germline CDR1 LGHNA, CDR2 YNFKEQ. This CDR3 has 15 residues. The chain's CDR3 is CASSTPGRATYEQYF. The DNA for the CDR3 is TGTGCCAGCAGCACACCGGGACGGGCTACCTACGAGCAGTACTTC.

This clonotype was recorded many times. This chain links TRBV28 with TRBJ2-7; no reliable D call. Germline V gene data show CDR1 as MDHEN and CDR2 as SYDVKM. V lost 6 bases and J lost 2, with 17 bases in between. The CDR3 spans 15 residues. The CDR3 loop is CASSPNPVRTYEQYF. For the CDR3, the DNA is TGTGCCAGCAGCCCCAATCCGGTACGCACCTACGAGCAGTACTTC.

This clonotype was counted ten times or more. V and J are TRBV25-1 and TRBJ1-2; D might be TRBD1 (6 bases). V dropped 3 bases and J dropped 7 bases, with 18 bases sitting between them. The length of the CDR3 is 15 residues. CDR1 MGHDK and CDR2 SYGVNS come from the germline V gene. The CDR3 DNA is TGTGCCAGCAGTGATGGAGGGGGGGCGGGATGTGGCTACACCTTC. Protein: CASSDGGGAGCGYTF.

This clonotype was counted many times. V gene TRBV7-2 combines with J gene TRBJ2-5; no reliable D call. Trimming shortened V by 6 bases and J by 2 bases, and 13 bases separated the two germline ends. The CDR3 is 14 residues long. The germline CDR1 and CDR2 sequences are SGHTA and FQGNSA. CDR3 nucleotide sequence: TGTGCCAGCAGGCTTCGTCTGGGACAAGAGACCCAGTACTTC. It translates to CASRLRLGQETQYF.

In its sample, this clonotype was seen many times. In nucleotides, the CDR3 is TGTGCCAGCAGTGACGGAGGCTATGGCTACACCTTC. This encodes CASSDGGYGYTF. The chain combines TRBV27 with TRBJ1-2, with D hard to call. This CDR3 is 12 amino acids long. Germline CDR1 is MNHEY and CDR2 is SMNVEV (reference sequence). Trimming took off 5 bases at V and 4 bases at J, with 8 bases between the two ends.

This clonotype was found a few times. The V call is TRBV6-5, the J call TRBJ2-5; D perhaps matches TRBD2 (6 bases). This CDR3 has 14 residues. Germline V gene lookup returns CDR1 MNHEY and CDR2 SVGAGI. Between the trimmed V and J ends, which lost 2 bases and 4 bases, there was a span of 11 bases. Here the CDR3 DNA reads TGTGCCAGCAGTTACCATCCCGGGAGAGAGACCCAGTACTTC. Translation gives CASSYHPGRETQYF.

The CDR3 DNA is TGTGCCAGCAGTTATGGGACAGGGGATGAAGCTTTCTTT. This codes for CASSYGTGDEAFF. The genes are TRBV12-3 or TRBV12-4 and TRBJ1-1; 10 bases align to TRBD1. CDR3 length: 13 amino acids. The V gene end was trimmed by 4 bases and the J gene end by 7 bases; junction bases not matched to a gene: 3.

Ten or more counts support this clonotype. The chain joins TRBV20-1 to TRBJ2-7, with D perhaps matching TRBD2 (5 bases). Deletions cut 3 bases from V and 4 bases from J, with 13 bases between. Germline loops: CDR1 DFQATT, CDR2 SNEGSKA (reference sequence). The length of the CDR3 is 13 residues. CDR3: CSASQTTSYEQYF. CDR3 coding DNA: TGCAGTGCTAGCCAAACCACTAGTTACGAGCAGTACTTC.

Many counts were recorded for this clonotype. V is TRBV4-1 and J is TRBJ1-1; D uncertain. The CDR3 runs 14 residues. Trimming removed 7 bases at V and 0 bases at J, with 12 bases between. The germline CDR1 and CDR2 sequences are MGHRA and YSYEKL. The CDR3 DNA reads TGCGCCAGCAAGAGTGTGAAAGTGAACACTGAAGCTTTCTTT. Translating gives CASKSVKVNTEAFF.

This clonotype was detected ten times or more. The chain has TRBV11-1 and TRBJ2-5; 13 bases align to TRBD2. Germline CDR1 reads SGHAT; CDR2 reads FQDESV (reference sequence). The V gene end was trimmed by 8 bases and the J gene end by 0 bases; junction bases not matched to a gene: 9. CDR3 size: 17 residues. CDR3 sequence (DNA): TGTGCCAGCGCTGGACTAGCGGGAGAAGGGTACCAAGAGACCCAGTACTTC. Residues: CASAGLAGEGYQETQYF.

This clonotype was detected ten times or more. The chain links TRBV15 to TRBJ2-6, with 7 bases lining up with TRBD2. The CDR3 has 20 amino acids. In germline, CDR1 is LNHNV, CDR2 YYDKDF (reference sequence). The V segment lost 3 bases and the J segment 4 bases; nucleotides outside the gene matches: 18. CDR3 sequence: CATSSRRPGGIGSGANVLTF. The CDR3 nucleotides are TGTGCCACCAGCAGCCGCCGCCCCGGGGGGATAGGCTCCGGGGCCAACGTCCTGACTTTC.

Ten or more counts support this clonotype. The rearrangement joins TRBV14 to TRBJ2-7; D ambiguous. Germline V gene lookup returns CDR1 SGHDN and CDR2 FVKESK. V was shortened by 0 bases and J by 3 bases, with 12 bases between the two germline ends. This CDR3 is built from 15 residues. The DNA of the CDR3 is TGTGCCAGCAGCCAAGATCTGGGCAGGAACTACGAGCAGTACTTC. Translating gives CASSQDLGRNYEQYF.

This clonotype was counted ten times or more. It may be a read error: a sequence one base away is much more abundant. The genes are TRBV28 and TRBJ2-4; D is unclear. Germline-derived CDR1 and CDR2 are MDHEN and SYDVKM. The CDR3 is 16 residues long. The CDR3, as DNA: TGTGCCAGCAGTTGGGGTCCCACGCTTGCCAAAAACATTAAGTACTTC. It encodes CASSWGPTLAKNIKYF.

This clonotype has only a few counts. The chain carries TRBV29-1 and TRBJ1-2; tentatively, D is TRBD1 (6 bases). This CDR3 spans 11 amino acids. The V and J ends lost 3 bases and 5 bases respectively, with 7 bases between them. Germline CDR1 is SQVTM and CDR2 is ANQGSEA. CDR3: CSVERGYGYTF. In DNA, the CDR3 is TGCAGCGTTGAGAGGGGGTATGGCTACACCTTC.

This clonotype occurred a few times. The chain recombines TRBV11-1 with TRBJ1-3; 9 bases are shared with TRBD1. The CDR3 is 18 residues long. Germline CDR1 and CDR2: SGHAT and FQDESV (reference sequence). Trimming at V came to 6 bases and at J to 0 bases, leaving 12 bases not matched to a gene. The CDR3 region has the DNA TGTGCCAGCAGTTCTACCGGGACAGGGTTGATCTCTGGAAACACCATATATTTT. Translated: CASSSTGTGLISGNTIYF.

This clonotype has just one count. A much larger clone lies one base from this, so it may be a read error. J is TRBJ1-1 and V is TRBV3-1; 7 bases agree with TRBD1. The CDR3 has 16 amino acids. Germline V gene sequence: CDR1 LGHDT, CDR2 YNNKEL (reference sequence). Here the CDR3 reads CASSRSGRGRGTEACF. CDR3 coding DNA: TGTGCCAGCAGCCGAAGCGGAAGGGGGCGAGGCACTGAAGCTTGCTTT.

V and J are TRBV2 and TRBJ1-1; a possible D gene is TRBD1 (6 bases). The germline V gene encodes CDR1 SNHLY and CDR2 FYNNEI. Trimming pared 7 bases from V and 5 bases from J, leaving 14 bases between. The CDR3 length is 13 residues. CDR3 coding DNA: TGTGCCAGCAAAGGCAGGGGAGGAACTGAAGCTTTCTTT. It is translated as CASKGRGGTEAFF.

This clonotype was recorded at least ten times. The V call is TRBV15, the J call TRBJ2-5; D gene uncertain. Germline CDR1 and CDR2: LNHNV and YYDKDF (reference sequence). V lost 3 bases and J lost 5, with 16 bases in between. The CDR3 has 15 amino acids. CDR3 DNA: TGTGCCACCAGCAGGGAGACCGCGACCGGGGAGACCCAGTACTTC. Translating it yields CATSRETATGETQYF.

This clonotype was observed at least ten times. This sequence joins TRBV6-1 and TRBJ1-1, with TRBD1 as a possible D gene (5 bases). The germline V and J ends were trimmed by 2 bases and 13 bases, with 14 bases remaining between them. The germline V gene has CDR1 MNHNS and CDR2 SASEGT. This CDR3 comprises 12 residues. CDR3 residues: CASSEIGQGDFF. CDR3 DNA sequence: TGTGCCAGCAGTGAAATCGGGCAGGGCGATTTCTTT.

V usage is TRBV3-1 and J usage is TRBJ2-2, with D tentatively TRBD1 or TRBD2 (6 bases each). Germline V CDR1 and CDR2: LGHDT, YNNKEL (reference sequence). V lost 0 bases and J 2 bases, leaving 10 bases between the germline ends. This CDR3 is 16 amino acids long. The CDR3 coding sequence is TGTGCCAGCAGCCAAGATTGGGGGGCCAACACCGGGGAGCTGTTTTTT. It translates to CASSQDWGANTGELFF.